This is a list of T cell receptor beta chains from one sample in a study of early T cells in non-severe SARS-CoV-2 infection. TCRdb reprocessed the 5' RACE reads with MiXCR, giving one entry per CDR3 protein. The data hold 20,000 to 25,000 distinct CDR3 sequences, with about 4.5% observed a single time. Material: whole blood. The receptors originated from an adult who was a healthcare worker with PCR-confirmed SARS-CoV-2 infection or an uninfected control (not recorded which). Each CDR3 is given with its conserved first and last residue. The D gene is left open where the match is weak. Clone size appears in some rows only: once, few, many, or a class for an expanded clone.

v_call,d_call,clone_size,j_call,cdr3_aa,cdr3_nt
TRBV7-9,NA,many,TRBJ1-2,CASSLGSLLQLNYGYTF,TGTGCCAGCAGCTTGGGAAGCCTTCTTCAATTAAACTATGGCTACACCTTC
TRBV11-2,TRBD1,many,TRBJ2-5,CASSRQTGAPETQYF,TGTGCCAGCAGCCGGCAGACAGGGGCCCCAGAGACCCAGTACTTC
TRBV18,NA,NA,TRBJ2-7,CASSGSYEQYF,TGTGCCAGCTCCGGCTCCTACGAGCAGTACTTC
TRBV7-9,TRBD1,medium-sized,TRBJ2-1,CASGSGRGNEQFF,TGTGCCAGCGGTTCAGGCAGGGGGAATGAGCAGTTCTTC
TRBV5-6,TRBD1,many,TRBJ2-5,CAGSTGGLQETQYF,TGTGCCGGATCGACAGGGGGACTTCAAGAGACCCAGTACTTC
TRBV7-2,NA,few,TRBJ2-2,CASSLVAHTGELFF,TGTGCCAGCAGCTTAGTCGCCCACACCGGGGAGCTGTTTTTT
TRBV9,TRBD1,many,TRBJ1-3,CASSVDGDRRGNTIYF,TGTGCCAGCAGCGTAGACGGGGACAGGAGGGGAAACACCATATATTTT
TRBV7-7,NA,few,TRBJ2-1,CASSPIIAPYNEQFF,TGTGCTAGCAGCCCAATAATAGCGCCTTACAATGAGCAGTTCTTC
TRBV5-1,TRBD1,many,TRBJ2-2,CASSHRDRANTGELFF,TGCGCCAGCAGCCATCGCGACAGGGCAAACACCGGGGAGCTGTTTTTT
TRBV13,TRBD2,many,TRBJ2-1,CASSLRLAGDYNEQFF,TGTGCCAGCAGCTTGAGACTAGCGGGAGACTACAATGAGCAGTTCTTC
TRBV10-3,NA,few,TRBJ2-7,CAISTGVLTQYEQYF,TGTGCCATCAGTACAGGAGTTTTGACCCAATACGAGCAGTACTTC
TRBV7-2,NA,many,TRBJ2-5,CASSPPGRMETQYF,TGTGCCAGCAGCCCGCCAGGGCGCATGGAGACCCAGTACTTC
TRBV9,NA,many,TRBJ2-1,CASSADSSSYNEQFF,TGTGCCAGCAGCGCCGACAGTAGCTCCTACAATGAGCAGTTCTTC
TRBV5-1,NA,many,TRBJ2-5,CASSSSGTPGEKTQYF,TGCGCCAGCAGCTCCTCCGGGACCCCCGGCGAAAAGACCCAGTACTTC
TRBV11-2,TRBD2,few,TRBJ2-2,CASSSLGTSGILAGELFF,TGTGCCAGCAGCTCCCTCGGGACTAGCGGGATTTTGGCCGGGGAGCTGTTTTTT
TRBV27,NA,many,TRBJ1-2,CASSLWADLPNYGYTF,TGTGCCAGCAGTTTATGGGCAGACCTTCCTAACTATGGCTACACCTTC
TRBV12-3/TRBV12-4,TRBD1,many,TRBJ1-6,CASSPGTGGSIGSPLHF,TGTGCCAGCAGTCCGGGGACAGGGGGTAGTATTGGTTCACCCCTCCACTTT
TRBV6-2/TRBV6-3,NA,medium-sized,TRBJ1-1,CASSYGRLNTEAFF,TGTGCCAGCAGTTACGGCAGGTTGAACACTGAAGCTTTCTTT
TRBV30,NA,many,TRBJ2-3,CAWSVGSVKADTQYF,TGTGCCTGGAGTGTAGGGTCAGTTAAGGCAGATACGCAGTATTTT
TRBV21-1,NA,many,TRBJ2-1,CASSKCRAGDNEQFF,TGTGCCAGCAGCAAATGTAGGGCGGGGGACAATGAGCAGTTCTTC
TRBV7-2,NA,few,TRBJ2-7,CASSLNSLPFYEQYF,TGTGCCAGCAGCCTAAACTCCCTCCCCTTCTACGAGCAGTACTTC
TRBV10-3,TRBD2,NA,TRBJ2-3,CAISVLPTSGGTDTQYF,TGTGCCATCAGTGTGCTCCCCACTAGCGGGGGAACAGATACGCAGTATTTT
TRBV4-1,NA,few,TRBJ1-2,CASSQDSGHNYGYTF,TGCGCCAGCAGCCAAGATTCGGGACATAACTATGGCTACACCTTC
TRBV6-1,NA,medium-sized,TRBJ1-5,CARGADSNQPQHF,TGTGCCAGAGGGGCGGACTCCAATCAGCCCCAGCATTTT
TRBV11-3,NA,many,TRBJ2-1,CASSKDSNNEQFF,TGTGCCAGCAGCAAGGACAGCAACAATGAGCAGTTCTTC
TRBV20-1,TRBD2,many,TRBJ2-2,CSAGTSWAGELFF,TGCAGTGCGGGGACTAGCTGGGCCGGGGAGCTGTTTTTT
TRBV6-5,TRBD1,many,TRBJ2-3,CASSPQTPGQGGDTQYF,TGTGCCAGCAGTCCCCAAACTCCGGGACAGGGTGGGGATACGCAGTATTTT
TRBV19,TRBD2,many,TRBJ2-1,CASSILAGANEQFF,TGTGCCAGTAGTATACTAGCGGGAGCTAATGAGCAGTTCTTC
TRBV7-3,NA,many,TRBJ1-2,CASSPSTDYVYGYTF,TGTGCCAGCAGCCCGTCGACAGACTACGTCTATGGCTACACCTTC
TRBV6-2/TRBV6-3,NA,few,TRBJ2-7,CASSYIHGNEQYF,TGTGCCAGCAGTTATATCCATGGGAACGAGCAGTACTTC
TRBV20-1,NA,medium-sized,TRBJ1-1,CSASNRGNTEAFF,TGCAGTGCTAGTAATCGGGGAAACACTGAAGCTTTCTTT
TRBV3-1,NA,NA,TRBJ2-7,CASSQGVGEQYF,TGTGCCAGCAGCCAGGGAGTGGGCGAGCAGTACTTC
TRBV29-1,NA,NA,TRBJ2-3,CSVGLAADTQYF,TGCAGCGTTGGCCTAGCTGCGGATACGCAGTATTTT
TRBV7-2,NA,medium-sized,TRBJ2-6,CASSFGGAGGANVLTF,TGTGCCAGCAGCTTTGGAGGGGCTGGTGGGGCCAACGTCCTGACTTTC
TRBV4-1,TRBD1,few,TRBJ2-7,CASTPGQGPSYEQYF,TGCGCCAGCACCCCAGGACAGGGACCCTCCTACGAGCAGTACTTC
TRBV20-1,TRBD2,many,TRBJ2-1,CSASKASGANEQFF,TGCAGTGCTAGTAAAGCTAGCGGGGCCAATGAGCAGTTCTTC
TRBV20-1,TRBD1,medium-sized,TRBJ2-7,CSARAPDRAFYEQYF,TGCAGTGCTAGGGCCCCCGACAGGGCCTTTTACGAGCAGTACTTC
TRBV20-1,NA,many,TRBJ2-1,CSASGDSSYNEQFF,TGCAGTGCTAGTGGAGACAGCTCCTACAATGAGCAGTTCTTC
TRBV12-3/TRBV12-4,TRBD2,many,TRBJ2-3,CASSGSSGSLSDTQYF,TGTGCCAGCAGTGGCTCTAGCGGGAGCCTGTCTGATACGCAGTATTTT
TRBV3-1,TRBD2,NA,TRBJ2-3,CASSQGTASGGTDTQYF,TGTGCCAGCAGCCAAGGGACGGCTAGCGGGGGCACAGATACGCAGTATTTT
TRBV7-2,TRBD1,many,TRBJ1-2,CASSFGQGTYGYTF,TGTGCCAGCAGCTTTGGACAGGGTACCTATGGCTACACCTTC
TRBV16,NA,many,TRBJ2-2,CASSPTANTGELFF,TGTGCCAGCAGCCCCACGGCGAACACCGGGGAGCTGTTTTTT
TRBV5-1,NA,many,TRBJ2-3,CASSPDIITDTQYF,TGCGCCAGCAGCCCTGACATTATCACAGATACGCAGTATTTT
TRBV6-6,NA,few,TRBJ1-5,CASRQGENQPQHF,TGTGCCAGCAGGCAAGGGGAGAATCAGCCCCAGCATTTT
TRBV10-3,NA,many,TRBJ2-1,CAISDLSGIRGSYNEQFF,TGTGCCATCAGTGACCTTTCGGGGATAAGGGGGTCCTACAATGAGCAGTTCTTC